This T cell receptor (beta chain) was recovered during a study of blood T cells in healthy people across ages. Study findings and constraints: When set beside aged donors, long-lived donors presented more naive CD4+ cells and higher diversity. The percentage of naive T cells correlated strongly with TCR beta diversity.

Drawn from each donor were approximately 9.5 milliliters of peripheral blood. Turning to this clonotype: The antigen remains unidentified.

Trimming took 2 bases from V and 0 from J, leaving 12 bases between them. Germline CDR1 and CDR2: SGHRS and YFSETQ. This CDR3 has 15 residues. Through a sample-barcoded 5' primer and a J-beta primer mix, a second PCR was run for roughly 6 to 12 cycles. Each TCR beta cDNA got a 12-nucleotide random molecular identifier. TCRdb fed the 5' RACE reads into MiXCR, producing one record per CDR3 protein. The sample shows 1.5 million to 2 million distinct CDR3 sequences, 25% to 30% of them seen only once. What was sequenced was blood. This receptor was obtained from a woman aged 25 to 45 in good health. The gene calls are TRBV5-1 and TRBJ2-7, with D possibly matching TRBD1 (6 bases). CDR3 amino acids: CASSFGQGPSYEQYF. CDR3 sequence (DNA): TGCGCCAGCAGCTTTGGGCAGGGGCCCTCCTACGAGCAGTACTTC. The whole variable domain, filled in from reference TRBV5-1 and TRBJ2-7, reads KAGVTQTPRYLIKTRGQQVTLSCSPISGHRSVSWYQQTPGQGLQFLFEYFSETQRNKGNFPGRFSGRQFSNSRSEMNVSTLELGDSALYLCASSFGQGPSYEQYFGPGTRLTVT.